This T cell receptor (beta chain) was captured by sequencing in a study of early T cells in non-severe SARS-CoV-2 infection. Study in general: Chains were not paired, and sequencing was done on bulk RNA from unsorted whole blood. Study conclusions and caveats: Matches to VDJdb favored anti-spike CD8 responses and missed private and CD4 specificities.

Ten or more counts support this clonotype. What it binds is not known. Unique molecular identifiers (one per individual cDNA molecule) were attached. TCRdb reprocessed the 5' RACE reads via MiXCR and lists one record per CDR3 protein. The data hold tens of thousands of distinct CDR3 sequences, with 10% observed a single time. The V gene lost 5 bases and the J gene lost 3 bases, with 10 bases spanning the gap. Germline values: CDR1 SEHNR, CDR2 FQNEAQ (reference sequence). The CDR3 contains 13 residues. This TCR came from an adult who was a healthcare worker with PCR-confirmed SARS-CoV-2 infection or an uninfected control (not recorded which). This specimen consisted of whole blood, obtained at baseline. The chain couples TRBV7-9 to TRBJ1-1; D is perhaps TRBD1 (6 bases). The CDR3 DNA is TGTGCCAGCAGCATCAGGGGCGACACTGAAGCTTTCTTT. Translating it yields CASSIRGDTEAFF.